The 28 T cell receptor beta chains listed next were all sequenced from one sample in a study of early stage breast cancer tumors. Sequencing was performed with immunoSEQ multiplex PCR; in TCRdb, only in-frame clones are kept and a portion is missing. Found here are more than 65,000 clones, over 80% of them singletons; the top ten hold about 4.4%. The sample taken for sequencing was blood. The receptors derive from a person aged 35 to 50 with breast cancer.

This clone showed up just once. This chain links TRBV9 with TRBJ1-1; 8 bases line up with TRBD1. This CDR3 has 16 residues. The trim removed 0 bases at V and 0 bases at J, leaving 4 bases unmatched. CDR1 is SGDLS and CDR2 is YYNGEE in the germline V gene. CDR3 residues: CASSVGGQVMNTEAFF. The DNA for the CDR3 is TGTGCCAGCAGCGTAGGGGGACAGGTAATGAACACTGAAGCTTTCTTT. Supplemented by reference TRBV9 and TRBJ1-1, the full variable domain reads DSGVTQTPKHLITATGQRVTLRCSPRSGDLSVYWYQQSLDQGLQFLIQYYNGEERAKGNILERFSAQQFPDLHSELNLSSLELGDSALYFCASSVGGQVMNTEAFFGQGTRLTVV.

The V call is TRBV6-1, the J call TRBJ2-2; 13 bases fit TRBD2. The CDR3 is 16 amino acids. V lost 3 bases to trimming and J lost 6 bases; unmatched junction nucleotides: 4. Per the germline V gene, CDR1 is MNHNS and CDR2 is SASEGT. CDR3 protein: CASSDRTSGSPGELFF. The CDR3 nucleotides are TGTGCCAGCAGTGACCGGACTAGCGGGAGCCCCGGGGAGCTGTTTTTT.

The rearrangement joins TRBV27 to TRBJ2-2, with 11 positions matching TRBD2. With 4 bases clipped from V and 4 bases from J, the junction kept 5 bases outside the gene matches. The CDR3 covers 16 residues. Germline V CDR1 and CDR2: MNHEY, SMNVEV (reference sequence). CDR3 DNA: TGTGCCAGCAGTTCGACTAGCGGGGTTAGCACCGGGGAGCTGTTTTTT. Translation gives CASSSTSGVSTGELFF.

The chain has TRBV7-3 and TRBJ2-2; 7 bases are a match to TRBD1. There are 13 residues in the CDR3. V was pared by 4 bases and J by 7 bases, with 3 bases of the junction left unmatched. CDR1 SGHTA and CDR2 FQGTGA come from the germline V gene. The chain's CDR3 is CASSSGTVGELFF. The CDR3 region has the DNA TGTGCCAGCAGCTCCGGGACAGTCGGGGAGCTGTTTTTT.

The chain uses TRBV6-5 and TRBJ2-3; D remains ambiguous. Trimming shortened V by 7 bases and J by 1 base, and 9 bases separated the two germline ends. The CDR3 is 13 amino acids. Germline V gives CDR1 MNHEY, CDR2 SVGAGI. CDR3 DNA: TGTGCCAGCACCCGGGCGGGCACAGATACGCAGTATTTT. Its protein is CASTRAGTDTQYF.

V usage is TRBV6-5 and J usage is TRBJ2-7, with TRBD2 identical over 8 bases. Trimming removed 6 bases from V and 2 bases from J; junction bases left unmatched: 6. The germline gives CDR1 MNHEY, CDR2 SVGAGI. The length of the CDR3 is 14 residues. The CDR3 here is CASSPGTRAYEQYF. The CDR3 region has the DNA TGTGCCAGCAGCCCCGGGACTAGGGCCTACGAGCAGTACTTC.

V gene TRBV29-1 combines with J gene TRBJ2-3; no clear D. Germline V gene sequence: CDR1 SQVTM, CDR2 ANQGSEA. V lost 6 bases, J lost 4 bases, and 5 bases lay in between. This CDR3 comprises 10 residues. The chain's CDR3 is CSVRADTQYF. CDR3 nucleotide sequence: TGCAGCGTCCGAGCAGATACGCAGTATTTT.

This clone is a singleton in its sample. Here the CDR3 reads CASSTTGTRVGREYF. For the CDR3, the DNA is TGTGCCAGCAGCACAACCGGGACACGTGTGGGAAGGGAGTACTTC. V usage is TRBV21-1 and J usage is TRBJ2-7; the table's TRBD1 call for D was not verified on the DNA. TRBV21-1 is a pseudogene locus. There are 15 residues in the CDR3.

The chain employs TRBV18 and TRBJ2-1; D assignment may be TRBD1 or TRBD2 (5 bases each). V was shortened by 5 bases and J by 2 bases, with 7 bases between the two germline ends. The V gene's germline CDR1 is KGHSH and CDR2 LQKENI. The CDR3 length is 13 residues. In nucleotides, the CDR3 is TGTGCCAGCTCAACGGGACCCTACAATGAGCAGTTCTTC. It specifies CASSTGPYNEQFF.

This clone was seen a few times. The chain couples TRBV19 to TRBJ2-7; 7 bases match TRBD2. V lost 1 base, J lost 7 bases, and 10 bases stayed unmatched. The CDR3 runs 15 residues. The germline V gene has CDR1 LNHDA and CDR2 SQIVND (reference sequence). The CDR3 DNA follows: TGTGCCAGTAGTATAGGGGCTAGCGGCGCCTGGGAGCAGTACTTC. It codes for CASSIGASGAWEQYF.

This clone occurred once. V is TRBV5-4 and J is TRBJ2-7; maybe TRBD1 (6 bases). The V and J ends lost 0 bases and 3 bases respectively, with 13 bases between them. The germline gives CDR1 SGHNT, CDR2 YYREEE (reference sequence). CDR3 length equals 15 residues. The CDR3 protein is CASSLDYRANYEQYF. CDR3 DNA sequence: TGTGCCAGCAGCTTGGATTACAGGGCGAACTACGAGCAGTACTTC. Full variable domain (rest looked up from reference TRBV5-4 and TRBJ2-7): ETGVTQSPTHLIKTRGQQVTLRCSSQSGHNTVSWYQQALGQGPQFIFQYYREEENGRGNFPPRFSGLQFPNYSSELNVNALELDDSALYLCASSLDYRANYEQYFGPGTRLTVT.

This chain uses TRBV19 with TRBJ2-7; 12 bases fit TRBD2. Trimming at V came to 2 bases and at J to 4 bases, leaving 0 bases not matched to a gene. Germline V gene sequence: CDR1 LNHDA, CDR2 SQIVND (reference sequence). The CDR3 contains 14 residues. In DNA, the CDR3 is TGTGCCAGTAGTATACTAGCGGGAGGGTACGAGCAGTACTTC. Protein product: CASSILAGGYEQYF.

V is TRBV4-1 and J is TRBJ2-1; D is possibly TRBD2 (6 bases). Germline V gene lookup returns CDR1 MGHRA and CDR2 YSYEKL. The CDR3 extends over 16 amino acids. Trimming removed 0 bases from V and 3 bases from J, with 12 bases in between. The CDR3 reads CASSQDTGEVYNEQFF. The CDR3 DNA sequence: TGCGCCAGCAGCCAAGATACGGGGGAGGTCTACAATGAGCAGTTCTTC.

This clone was observed a few times. V and J are TRBV10-3 and TRBJ2-7, with 10 bases fitting TRBD2. This CDR3 spans 13 amino acids. V lost 10 bases and J lost 2; bases outside the gene matches: 5. The germline V gene has CDR1 ENHRY and CDR2 SYGVKD. CDR3 region: CATLAGETYEQYF. The CDR3 nucleotides are TGTGCCACTCTAGCGGGAGAGACCTACGAGCAGTACTTC.

This clone was seen just once. This chain joins TRBV10-2 and TRBJ1-1; D is unresolved. V shed 4 bases and J shed 2 bases, with 8 bases lying between them. This CDR3 comprises 13 residues. Germline loops: CDR1 WSHSY, CDR2 SAAADI. This chain's CDR3 is CASSGFVNTEAFF. The CDR3, as DNA: TGCGCCAGCAGTGGGTTCGTAAACACTGAAGCTTTCTTT.

This clone appeared a few times. The chain's CDR3 is CASSWTSSYNEQFF. The DNA for the CDR3 is TGTGCCAGCAGTTGGACTAGCAGCTACAATGAGCAGTTCTTC. The chain carries TRBV27 and TRBJ2-1; 8 bases are a match to TRBD2. The ends lost 4 bases at V and 3 bases at J; junction bases unmatched: 2. The CDR3 spans 14 residues. Germline V lookup: CDR1 MNHEY, CDR2 SMNVEV (reference sequence).

The chain links TRBV7-8 to TRBJ2-7; 7 bases fit TRBD1. This CDR3 is 14 amino acids long. Unmatched junction bases numbered 14, after V lost 6 bases and J lost 9 bases. Germline V gene data show CDR1 as SGHVS and CDR2 as FQNEAQ. This chain's CDR3 is CASRKQTGTDGQYF. In DNA, the CDR3 is TGTGCCAGCAGGAAGCAGACAGGGACCGACGGGCAGTACTTC.

The rearrangement uses TRBV7-9 and TRBJ1-6; D remains unclear. The CDR3 extends over 14 amino acids. Trimming took 11 bases from V and 3 from J, leaving 14 bases between them. Germline assignment: CDR1 SEHNR and CDR2 FQNEAQ (reference sequence). The CDR3 DNA reads TGTGCCGGTGGGGAACCGAGCTATAATTCACCCCTCCACTTT. It yields the protein CAGGEPSYNSPLHF. The entire variable domain, with the rest obtained from reference TRBV7-9 and TRBJ1-6, is as follows: DTGVSQNPRHKITKRGQNVTFRCDPISEHNRLYWYRQTLGQGPEFLTYFQNEAQLEKSRLLSDRFSAERPKGSFSTLEIQRTEQGDSAMYLCAGGEPSYNSPLHFGNGTRLTVT.

This chain joins TRBV5-1 and TRBJ2-7; 7 bases align to TRBD1. With 0 bases clipped from V and 3 bases from J, the junction kept 6 bases outside the gene matches. Germline V gives CDR1 SGHRS, CDR2 YFSETQ. The CDR3 spans 15 residues. CDR3 residues: CASSLEGAGYYEQYF. The CDR3 DNA reads as TGCGCCAGCAGCTTGGAGGGGGCGGGTTACTACGAGCAGTACTTC.

V gene TRBV18 combines with J gene TRBJ2-7, with 7 bases lining up with TRBD2. This CDR3 has 14 residues. Germline V gene sequence: CDR1 KGHSH, CDR2 LQKENI. Germline trimming cut 6 bases from V and 2 bases from J; bases unmatched to any gene: 7. CDR3 nucleotides: TGTGCCAGCTCTTCCGGGACTAATGCCTACGAGCAGTACTTC. Encoded protein: CASSSGTNAYEQYF.

The V call is TRBV18, the J call TRBJ2-1, with a weak D call TRBD2 (6 bases). Trimming pared 0 bases from V and 0 bases from J, leaving 9 bases between. This CDR3 has 16 residues. The germline V gene encodes CDR1 KGHSH and CDR2 LQKENI. CDR3 sequence: CASSPPQRASYNEQFF. For the CDR3, the DNA is TGTGCCAGCTCACCACCCCAGCGGGCCTCCTACAATGAGCAGTTCTTC.

This chain joins TRBV20-1 and TRBJ2-7; D is possibly TRBD1 (5 bases). Germline CDR1 and CDR2: DFQATT and SNEGSKA (reference sequence). The CDR3 has 11 amino acids. Trimming removed 3 bases from V and 4 bases from J, with 7 bases in between. CDR3 amino acids: CSARDKYEQYF. The CDR3 DNA follows: TGCAGTGCTAGGGACAAGTACGAGCAGTACTTC.

This clone was found many times. The chain is built from TRBV6-4 and TRBJ2-1, with D hard to call. Germline CDR1 is MRHNA and CDR2 is SNTAGT. The ends were cut back, 3 bases at V and 9 bases at J, with 18 bases in the middle. The CDR3 extends over 15 amino acids. CDR3 bases: TGTGCCAGCAGTGATCGCCCCTCCCAAGTAGGTGAGCAGTTCTTC. The encoded protein is CASSDRPSQVGEQFF.

The V gene is TRBV30, the J gene TRBJ2-2; D may be TRBD2 (5 bases). V was shortened by 3 bases and J by 1 base, with 6 bases between the two germline ends. The CDR3 runs to 13 residues. Germline lookup yields CDR1 GTSNPN and CDR2 SVGIG (reference sequence). The CDR3 is CAWRRVNTGELFF. CDR3 bases: TGTGCCTGGAGGAGGGTGAACACCGGGGAGCTGTTTTTT.

The CDR3 region has the DNA TGTGCCAGCAGCTTGGGGTCAGAAACCTACGAGCAGTACTTC. This translates into CASSLGSETYEQYF. This chain uses TRBV5-4 with TRBJ2-7; D unresolved. The CDR3 loop spans 14 amino acids. V was pared by 0 bases and J by 2 bases, with 9 bases between. From germline, CDR1 is SGHNT and CDR2 YYREEE (reference sequence).

This clone has just one count. V is TRBV5-1 and J is TRBJ1-3; D is ambiguous. The CDR3 covers 12 residues. CDR1 SGHRS and CDR2 YFSETQ come from the germline V gene. Between the trimmed V and J ends, which lost 5 bases and 1 base, there was a span of 4 bases. The CDR3 region is CASRGSGNTIYF. The CDR3 coding sequence is TGCGCCAGCAGGGGATCTGGAAACACCATATATTTT.

This chain links TRBV11-2 with TRBJ2-1; 8 nucleotides match TRBD2. Trimming cost V 4 bases and J 7 bases; bases outside gene matches: 9. Germline V gene sequence: CDR1 SGHAT, CDR2 FQNNGV. The CDR3 is made up of 15 amino acids. CDR3 in amino acids: CASSSEVAGQNEQFF. In DNA, the CDR3 is TGTGCCAGCAGCTCAGAGGTAGCGGGACAAAATGAGCAGTTCTTC.

This rearrangement joins TRBV27 to TRBJ2-7, with TRBD1 as a possible D gene (5 bases). Trimming removed 0 bases from V and 2 bases from J, with 14 bases in between. The CDR3 runs 16 residues. CDR1 and CDR2 (germline): MNHEY, SMNVEV (reference sequence). CDR3 sequence: CASSLSGAGITYEQYF. Here the CDR3 DNA reads TGTGCCAGCAGTTTATCAGGGGCAGGGATCACCTACGAGCAGTACTTC.